This entry concerns a single T cell receptor (beta chain). The data originate from a study of blood T cell repertoires in COVID-19. On the study more broadly: Both acute and convalescent COVID-19 samples were obtained from the United States, Italy and Spain. T cells, B-cell-depleted T cells, or PBMCs supplied cDNA or gDNA.

The method was immunoSEQ multiplex PCR; TCRdb's version includes in-frame clones alone and lacks a portion of them. Of about 210,000 clones listed, 80% to 90% are singletons. V gave up 2 bases and J gave up 8 bases; unmatched junction bases: 6. The CDR3 covers 15 residues. Germline assignment: CDR1 SGHNT and CDR2 YENEEA. Sequenced sample: peripheral blood. V is TRBV11-3 and J is TRBJ2-1, with 10 bases that match TRBD2. This sequence was found in a man aged 35 to 55 with acute or convalescent COVID-19. The CDR3 loop reads CASSLSLAGDDEQFF. CDR3 nucleotide sequence: TGTGCCAGCAGCTTATCCCTAGCGGGGGACGATGAGCAGTTCTTC.